This T cell receptor beta chain was recovered during a study of CD8 T cells in Susac syndrome. Note on this clonotype: The antigen is undetermined.

CDR1 is SEHNR and CDR2 is FQNEAQ in the germline V gene (reference sequence). The V and J ends lost 1 base and 7 bases respectively, with 8 bases between them. This CDR3 is 13 amino acids long. Reverse transcription used roughly 0.5 to 1 ug RNA and random hexamers. Multiplex immunoSEQ PCR targeted 54 Vbeta and 13 Jbeta TCR beta segments. A single record per CDR3 protein comes from TCRdb applying MiXCR to the immunoSEQ multiplex PCR reads. The table has tens of thousands of distinct CDR3 sequences, just over 90% seen once. Overall study results and limits: The study recognized that its TCR sequencing and HLA analysis covered a relatively small number of individuals.

This clonotype originated in a human donor with Susac syndrome. Source material: CD8+ T cells from PBMCs. The rearrangement uses TRBV7-9 and TRBJ1-5; D remains unclear. The CDR3 loop reads CASSLGSRQPQHF. The CDR3 DNA reads as TGTGCCAGCAGCTTAGGGTCCCGGCAGCCCCAGCATTTT.